This entry is about one T cell receptor beta chain. What it binds is unknown. The sample comes from a study of OX40 agonist ivuxolimab in advanced cancers. Study in general: Past anti-PD-1, anti-PD-L1 or anti-CTLA-4 therapy was accepted, and roughly 38% had received some.

TCRdb keeps only in-frame clones here, not all; method: immunoSEQ multiplex PCR. The sample includes roughly 120,000 clones, roughly 90% of them seen just once. Study-wide points: Expanded clones were, on average, more numerous among CD8+ T cells than CD4+. Still undetermined is the antigen specificity of the expanded peripheral T cells.

In germline, CDR1 is SNHLY, CDR2 FYNNEI. V was clipped by 2 bases and J by 7 bases, with 17 bases between them. The CDR3 covers 15 residues. Any history of autoimmune disease or systemic immunosuppression disqualified patients. The source was CD4+ or CD8+ T cells sorted from blood, collected in a trial of the OX40 agonist ivuxolimab. The chain employs TRBV2 and TRBJ1-2; the D gene is possibly TRBD1 (5 bases). This TCR came from an adult with an advanced solid tumor such as melanoma, head and neck, liver or kidney cancer. The CDR3 DNA is TGTGCCAGCAGTGAACCGGACAACTGGTTAGTTGGCTACACCTTC. It translates to CASSEPDNWLVGYTF.